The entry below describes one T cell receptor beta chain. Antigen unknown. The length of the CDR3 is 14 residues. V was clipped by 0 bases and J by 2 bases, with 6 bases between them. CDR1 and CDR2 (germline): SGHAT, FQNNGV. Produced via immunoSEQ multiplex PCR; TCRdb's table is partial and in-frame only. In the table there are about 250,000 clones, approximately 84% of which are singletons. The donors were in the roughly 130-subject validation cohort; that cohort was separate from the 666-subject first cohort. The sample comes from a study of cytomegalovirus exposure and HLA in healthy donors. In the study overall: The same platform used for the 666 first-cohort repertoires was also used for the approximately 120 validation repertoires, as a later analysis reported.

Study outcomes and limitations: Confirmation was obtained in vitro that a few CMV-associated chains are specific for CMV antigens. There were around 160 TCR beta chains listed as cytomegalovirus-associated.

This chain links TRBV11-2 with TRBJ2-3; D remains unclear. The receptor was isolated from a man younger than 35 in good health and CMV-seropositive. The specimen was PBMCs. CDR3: CASSLDTDTDTQYF. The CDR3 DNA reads TGTGCCAGCAGCTTAGACACGGACACAGATACGCAGTATTTT.